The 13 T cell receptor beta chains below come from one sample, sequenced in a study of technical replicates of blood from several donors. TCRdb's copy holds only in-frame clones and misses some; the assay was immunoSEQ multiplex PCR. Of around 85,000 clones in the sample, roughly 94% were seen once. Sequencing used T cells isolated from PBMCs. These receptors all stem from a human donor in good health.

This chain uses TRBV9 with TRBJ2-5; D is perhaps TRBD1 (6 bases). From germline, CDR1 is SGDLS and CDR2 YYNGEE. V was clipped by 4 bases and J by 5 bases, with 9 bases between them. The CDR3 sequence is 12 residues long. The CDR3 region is CASSQGMETQYF. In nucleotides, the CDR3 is TGTGCCAGCAGCCAGGGGATGGAGACCCAGTACTTC.

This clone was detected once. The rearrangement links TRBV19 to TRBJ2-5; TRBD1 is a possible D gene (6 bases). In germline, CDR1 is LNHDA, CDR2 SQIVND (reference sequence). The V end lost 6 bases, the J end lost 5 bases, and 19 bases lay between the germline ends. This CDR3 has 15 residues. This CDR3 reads CASRTLDSSRETQYF. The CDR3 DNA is TGTGCCAGTAGAACCTTGGACAGCTCTCGGGAGACCCAGTACTTC.

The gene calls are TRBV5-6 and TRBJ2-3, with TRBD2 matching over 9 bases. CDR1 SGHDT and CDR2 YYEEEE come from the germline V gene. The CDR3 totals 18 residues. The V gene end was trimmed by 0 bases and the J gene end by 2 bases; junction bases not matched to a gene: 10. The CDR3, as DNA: TGTGCCAGCAGCTTGGCCATAGGGCTAGCGGGGCCCACAGATACGCAGTATTTT. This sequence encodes CASSLAIGLAGPTDTQYF.

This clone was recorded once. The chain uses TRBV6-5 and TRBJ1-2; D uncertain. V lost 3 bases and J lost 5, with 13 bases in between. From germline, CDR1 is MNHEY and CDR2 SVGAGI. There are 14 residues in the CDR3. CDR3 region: CASSYRGEVYGYTF. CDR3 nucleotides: TGTGCCAGCAGTTATCGGGGAGAAGTTTATGGCTACACCTTC.

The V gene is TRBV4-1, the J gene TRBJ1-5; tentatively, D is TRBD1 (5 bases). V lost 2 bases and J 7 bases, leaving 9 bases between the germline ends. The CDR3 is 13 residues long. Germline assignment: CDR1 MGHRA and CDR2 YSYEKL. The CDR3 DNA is TGCGCCAGCAGCCAACAGGGTAGCCAGCCCCAGCATTTT. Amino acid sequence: CASSQQGSQPQHF.

CDR3 sequence reads: CASRTRSVTTYEQYF. As DNA, the CDR3 is TGCGCCAGCAGGACAAGGTCCGTTACAACCTACGAGCAGTACTTC. The chain carries TRBV4-1 and TRBJ2-7; the D is unclear. This CDR3 spans 15 amino acids. The germline V gene encodes CDR1 MGHRA and CDR2 YSYEKL. V dropped 6 bases and J dropped 2 bases, with 17 bases sitting between them.

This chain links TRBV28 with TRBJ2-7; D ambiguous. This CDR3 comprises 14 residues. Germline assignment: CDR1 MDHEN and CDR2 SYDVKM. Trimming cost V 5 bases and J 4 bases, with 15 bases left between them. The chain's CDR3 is CASSHRQADYEQYF. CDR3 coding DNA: TGTGCCAGCAGTCACCGGCAGGCTGATTACGAGCAGTACTTC. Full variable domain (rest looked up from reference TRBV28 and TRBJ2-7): DVKVTQSSRYLVKRTGEKVFLECVQDMDHENMFWYRQDPGLGLRLIYFSYDVKMKEKGDIPEGYSVSREKKERFSLILESASTNQTSMYLCASSHRQADYEQYFGPGTRLTVT.

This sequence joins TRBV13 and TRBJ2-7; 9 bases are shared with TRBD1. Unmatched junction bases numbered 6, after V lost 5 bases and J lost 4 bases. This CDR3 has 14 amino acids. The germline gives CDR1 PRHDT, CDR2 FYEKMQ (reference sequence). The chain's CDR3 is CASSPRTGVYEQYF. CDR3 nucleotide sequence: TGTGCCAGCAGCCCCCGGACAGGGGTTTACGAGCAGTACTTC.

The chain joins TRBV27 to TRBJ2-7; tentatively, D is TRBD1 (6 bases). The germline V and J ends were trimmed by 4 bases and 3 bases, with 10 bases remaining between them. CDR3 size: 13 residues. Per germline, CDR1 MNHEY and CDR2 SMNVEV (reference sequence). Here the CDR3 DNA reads TGTGCCAGCAGTTCCCGGGACAACTACGAGCAGTACTTC. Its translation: CASSSRDNYEQYF.

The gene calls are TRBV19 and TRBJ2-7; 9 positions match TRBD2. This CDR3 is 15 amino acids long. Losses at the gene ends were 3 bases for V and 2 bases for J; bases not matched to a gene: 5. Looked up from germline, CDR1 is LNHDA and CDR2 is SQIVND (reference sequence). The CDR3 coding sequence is TGTGCCAGTAGTATCGGACTAGCGAATACCTACGAGCAGTACTTC. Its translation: CASSIGLANTYEQYF.

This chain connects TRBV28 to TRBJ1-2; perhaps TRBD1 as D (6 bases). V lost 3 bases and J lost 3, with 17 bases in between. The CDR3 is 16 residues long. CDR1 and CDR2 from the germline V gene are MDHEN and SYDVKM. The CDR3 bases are TGTGCCAGCAGTTTTAGTGTATTAGGGGGGGACTATGGCTACACCTTC. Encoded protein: CASSFSVLGGDYGYTF.

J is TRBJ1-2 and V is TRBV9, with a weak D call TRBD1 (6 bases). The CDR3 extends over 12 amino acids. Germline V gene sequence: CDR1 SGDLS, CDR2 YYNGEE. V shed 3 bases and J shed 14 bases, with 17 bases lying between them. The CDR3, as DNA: TGTGCCAGCAGCGCGGGGGGCCGGGGCCCGACCTTC. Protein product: CASSAGGRGPTF.

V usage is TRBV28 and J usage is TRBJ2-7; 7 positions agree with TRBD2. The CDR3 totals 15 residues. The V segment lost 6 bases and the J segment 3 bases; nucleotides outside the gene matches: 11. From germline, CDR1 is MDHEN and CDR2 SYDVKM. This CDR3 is CASSSRGRGVYEQYF. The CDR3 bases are TGTGCCAGCAGCAGTCGCGGGAGAGGCGTCTACGAGCAGTACTTC.